The 12 T cell receptor beta chains given below trace back to one sample, sequenced in a study of blood T cell repertoires in COVID-19. The method was immunoSEQ multiplex PCR; TCRdb's version includes in-frame clones alone and lacks a portion of them. The profile shows about 74,000 clones, just under 85% of them singletons. Source material: peripheral blood. The receptors here all came from a man between 70 and 80 years old with acute or convalescent COVID-19.

The chain employs TRBV10-3 and TRBJ1-2, with D possibly TRBD1 on 5 matching bases. The CDR3 is 13 amino acids. Germline CDR1 reads ENHRY; CDR2 reads SYGVKD. V lost 3 bases and J lost 4, with 9 bases in between. Here the CDR3 reads CAISEQEGYGYTF. The CDR3, as DNA: TGTGCCATCAGTGAACAGGAGGGCTATGGCTACACCTTC.

On this clone itself: The germline gene is not matched at one end of the junction; a read error may be the cause. The genes are TRBV11-2 and TRBJ1-3; D ambiguous. Germline assignment: CDR1 SGHAT and CDR2 FQNNGV. There are 14 residues in the CDR3. This CDR3 is CASTLMFAGNTIYF. The CDR3 DNA reads TGTGCCAGCACCTTAATGTTCGCTGGAAACACCATATATTTT.

The CDR3: CASSFSTSGASRETQYF. The CDR3 coding sequence is TGTGCCAGCAGTTTCTCGACTAGCGGGGCGAGCCGAGAGACCCAGTACTTC. The chain has TRBV27 and TRBJ2-5; 11 bases align to TRBD2. The length of the CDR3 is 17 residues. Germline lookup yields CDR1 MNHEY and CDR2 SMNVEV (reference sequence). V lost 3 bases to trimming and J lost 4 bases; unmatched junction nucleotides: 10.

The count of this clone is one. This CDR3 reads CASSGSTGSVTEAFF. The CDR3 bases are TGTGCCAGCAGCGGTTCTACGGGGTCGGTCACTGAAGCTTTCTTT. The chain joins TRBV7-2 to TRBJ1-1; no clear D gene. Germline CDR1 and CDR2: SGHTA and FQGNSA. The CDR3 has 15 residues. V lost 5 bases to trimming and J lost 4 bases, with 17 bases between them.

The chain recombines TRBV7-3 with TRBJ2-1; 13 nucleotides align to TRBD2. CDR1 and CDR2 from the germline V gene are SGHTA and FQGTGA. CDR3 length: 15 residues. Trimming at V came to 6 bases and at J to 6 bases, leaving 5 bases not matched to a gene. This chain's CDR3 is CASSPRLAGGNEQFF. The CDR3, as DNA: TGTGCCAGCAGTCCGCGACTAGCGGGAGGCAATGAGCAGTTCTTC. Variable domain in full (rest from reference TRBV7-3 and TRBJ2-1): GAGVSQTPSNKVTEKGKYVELRCDPISGHTALYWYRQSLGQGPEFLIYFQGTGAADDSGLPNDRFFAVRPEGSVSTLKIQRTERGDSAVYLCASSPRLAGGNEQFFGPGTRLTVL.

There are many counts of this clone. V and J are TRBV2 and TRBJ2-1; D remains unclear. This CDR3 is built from 11 residues. Trimming left V 6 bases short and J 7 bases short, with 7 bases between. CDR1 and CDR2 from the germline V gene are SNHLY and FYNNEI. The CDR3: CASSVGNEQFF. The CDR3 coding sequence is TGTGCCAGCAGCGTCGGTAATGAGCAGTTCTTC.

The genes are TRBV5-1 and TRBJ2-1, with TRBD1 matching 9 bases. The CDR3 runs 15 residues. With V trimmed by 4 bases and J by 6 bases, 8 bases remained unmatched. From germline, CDR1 is SGHRS and CDR2 YFSETQ. CDR3 sequence reads: CASSPPGTGTNEQFF. In nucleotides, the CDR3 is TGCGCCAGCAGCCCTCCCGGGACAGGGACCAATGAGCAGTTCTTC.

There are a few counts of this clone. This chain uses TRBV19 with TRBJ1-3, with unresolved D. Germline CDR1 and CDR2: LNHDA and SQIVND (reference sequence). V was clipped by 9 bases and J by 5 bases, with 5 bases between them. The CDR3 consists of 10 residues. The CDR3 DNA reads TGTGCCAGCGAGAGAAACACCATATATTTT. Its translation: CASERNTIYF.

The chain links TRBV14 to TRBJ1-2; D gene ambiguous. Germline lookup yields CDR1 SGHDN and CDR2 FVKESK. The CDR3 has 14 amino acids. Trimming left V 2 bases short and J 2 bases short, with 9 bases between. CDR3 sequence (DNA): TGTGCCAGCAGCCAAACCTGGAGGAACTATGGCTACACCTTC. Protein: CASSQTWRNYGYTF.

This clone was found once. V is TRBV5-1 and J is TRBJ2-1; no definite D call. This CDR3 is built from 14 residues. Germline CDR1 SGHRS, CDR2 YFSETQ. Between the trimmed V and J ends, which lost 4 bases and 4 bases, there was a span of 12 bases. CDR3 sequence: CASSPLSGYNEQFF. DNA for the CDR3: TGCGCCAGCAGCCCGTTATCCGGGTACAATGAGCAGTTCTTC.

This chain uses TRBV12-5 with TRBJ1-5, with 7 bases fitting TRBD1. V shed 6 bases, J shed 2 bases, and the junction held 1 base outside the gene matches. The CDR3 sequence is 13 residues long. Germline V lookup: CDR1 LGHNT, CDR2 FRNRAP. The CDR3 nucleotides are TGTGCTAGTGGCGACAGGGGCAATCAGCCCCAGCATTTT. It yields the protein CASGDRGNQPQHF.

The chain uses TRBV7-9 and TRBJ2-7, with 7 bases that match TRBD1. Germline CDR1 reads SEHNR; CDR2 reads FQNEAQ (reference sequence). The CDR3 runs 15 residues. Losses at the gene ends were 5 bases for V and 5 bases for J; bases not matched to a gene: 12. CDR3 DNA sequence: TGTGCCAGCAGCCCTCCCGGGACAGTTACCCACGAGCAGTACTTC. It codes for CASSPPGTVTHEQYF.